These T cell receptor beta chains were read from a single sample in a study of type 1 regulatory T cells. Their antigen targets remain unknown. TCRdb passed the reads through MiXCR, listing each CDR3 protein once. The data show 60,000 to 70,000 distinct CDR3 sequences, with 63% seen just once and 6.5% to 8.5% held by the top ten. Sequencing was performed on cultured T cells, either the whole culture or a sorted T cell fraction (not recorded which). These receptors were obtained from a human donor in good health. CDR3s leave out the opening cysteine and the closing phenylalanine or tryptophan. Expanded clones are given a class, and other clones once, few, many or no size at all.

CDR3 protein: SARKVARSYNEQF
V gene: TRBV20-1
J gene: TRBJ2-1
clone size: NA

CDR3 protein: ASSLGGGGGETQY
V gene: TRBV5-4
J gene: TRBJ2-5
clone size: NA

CDR3 protein: ASSSRGDTEAF
V gene: TRBV6-6
J gene: TRBJ1-1
clone size: once

CDR3 protein: ASSASGVGGGYT
V gene: TRBV25-1
J gene: TRBJ1-2
clone size: NA

CDR3 protein: ASSAGETGELF
V gene: TRBV2
J gene: TRBJ2-2
clone size: few

CDR3 protein: ASSLISGNPREQY
V gene: TRBV12-3/TRBV12-4
J gene: TRBJ2-7
clone size: NA

CDR3 protein: ASSLLSGTYNEQF
V gene: TRBV7-9
J gene: TRBJ2-1
clone size: once

CDR3 protein: ASTPLTGRGNTIY
V gene: TRBV5-1
J gene: TRBJ1-3
clone size: once

CDR3 protein: ATQMIGNDYGYT
V gene: TRBV2
J gene: TRBJ1-2
clone size: NA

CDR3 protein: SARWGSRNEQF
V gene: TRBV20-1
J gene: TRBJ2-1
clone size: few

CDR3 protein: ASSLGRSYEQY
V gene: TRBV6-2/TRBV6-3
J gene: TRBJ2-7
clone size: NA

CDR3 protein: SARDGRTGVETQY
V gene: TRBV20-1
J gene: TRBJ2-5
clone size: NA

CDR3 protein: ASSLGQGVMEQF
V gene: TRBV7-6
J gene: TRBJ2-1
clone size: NA

CDR3 protein: ASSPHKGNTDTQY
V gene: TRBV18
J gene: TRBJ2-3
clone size: NA

CDR3 protein: ASSGRESSYNEQF
V gene: TRBV9
J gene: TRBJ2-1
clone size: few

CDR3 protein: ASRSYNTDTQY
V gene: TRBV27
J gene: TRBJ2-3
clone size: NA

CDR3 protein: ASSVHRDQGTQY
V gene: TRBV7-9
J gene: TRBJ2-5
clone size: NA

CDR3 protein: SVGNPDTYSGNTIY
V gene: TRBV29-1
J gene: TRBJ1-3
clone size: once

CDR3 protein: SAIPSTSVVSYEQY
V gene: TRBV20-1
J gene: TRBJ2-7
clone size: NA

CDR3 protein: ASSFTAQETQY
V gene: TRBV12-3/TRBV12-4
J gene: TRBJ2-5
clone size: NA

CDR3 protein: ASSLEPFNEKLF
V gene: TRBV5-1
J gene: TRBJ1-4
clone size: NA

CDR3 protein: SVGTVGEHTEAF
V gene: TRBV29-1
J gene: TRBJ1-1
clone size: NA

CDR3 protein: ASSLGSSTGGGYT
V gene: TRBV12-3/TRBV12-4
J gene: TRBJ1-2
clone size: NA

CDR3 protein: SASEGLNYEQY
V gene: TRBV20-1
J gene: TRBJ2-7
clone size: many

CDR3 protein: SARSRKDQETQY
V gene: TRBV20-1
J gene: TRBJ2-5
clone size: few

CDR3 protein: ASSYTAGGYNEQF
V gene: TRBV19
J gene: TRBJ2-1
clone size: NA

CDR3 protein: ASSSTSGGYNEQF
V gene: TRBV7-3
J gene: TRBJ2-1
clone size: NA

CDR3 protein: AIRTSGRELEQY
V gene: TRBV10-3
J gene: TRBJ2-7
clone size: few

CDR3 protein: ASSTGQTPPDTQY
V gene: TRBV7-8
J gene: TRBJ2-3
clone size: NA

CDR3 protein: ASSGNRDIAF
V gene: TRBV2
J gene: TRBJ1-1
clone size: NA

CDR3 protein: ASSLAGSYNEQF
V gene: TRBV25-1
J gene: TRBJ2-1
clone size: NA

CDR3 protein: ASSFQGLSDTQY
V gene: TRBV12-3/TRBV12-4
J gene: TRBJ2-3
clone size: NA

CDR3 protein: ASSIDRAQATDTQY
V gene: TRBV19
J gene: TRBJ2-3
clone size: few

CDR3 protein: ASSPTFWDRSYNEQF
V gene: TRBV6-5
J gene: TRBJ2-1
clone size: NA

CDR3 protein: ASSQHTGRDTTHGELF
V gene: TRBV4-1
J gene: TRBJ2-2
clone size: once

CDR3 protein: SATMGSVFTEKLF
V gene: TRBV20-1
J gene: TRBJ1-4
clone size: NA

CDR3 protein: ASSQASGTRIHEQY
V gene: TRBV4-3
J gene: TRBJ2-7
clone size: NA

CDR3 protein: ASSEQTGLGYT
V gene: TRBV25-1
J gene: TRBJ1-2
clone size: NA

CDR3 protein: ASKPTGSQGGYT
V gene: TRBV5-1
J gene: TRBJ1-2
clone size: NA

CDR3 protein: ASSLSPGTNQPQH
V gene: TRBV5-1
J gene: TRBJ1-5
clone size: few

CDR3 protein: ASSPAPGVMDTDTQY
V gene: TRBV28
J gene: TRBJ2-3
clone size: NA

CDR3 protein: ASSQVAKGIDYGYT
V gene: TRBV3-1
J gene: TRBJ1-2
clone size: NA

CDR3 protein: SALFLEGGDTQY
V gene: TRBV20-1
J gene: TRBJ2-3
clone size: few

CDR3 protein: ASSFGGRARWSGANVLT
V gene: TRBV12-3/TRBV12-4
J gene: TRBJ2-6
clone size: once

CDR3 protein: ATSRVRTTNTGELF
V gene: TRBV15
J gene: TRBJ2-2
clone size: NA

CDR3 protein: ASSGTVQETQY
V gene: TRBV6-1
J gene: TRBJ2-5
clone size: NA

CDR3 protein: ASNRGRPNTEAF
V gene: TRBV11-1
J gene: TRBJ1-1
clone size: NA

CDR3 protein: ASSNSETQY
V gene: TRBV2
J gene: TRBJ2-5
clone size: NA

CDR3 protein: ASSYSGFTGELF
V gene: TRBV6-2/TRBV6-3
J gene: TRBJ2-2
clone size: NA